The next 18 T cell receptor beta chains were all read from a single sample in a study of blood T cell repertoires in COVID-19. Here immunoSEQ multiplex PCR was the method, and the copy in TCRdb shows in-frame clones only, minus some. This sample has 140,000 to 150,000 clones, with around 90% found just once. Input material: peripheral blood. The receptors here all came from a man aged 65 to 79 with acute or convalescent COVID-19.

The genes are TRBV5-1 and TRBJ2-1; possibly TRBD1 for D (5 bases). CDR3 length equals 13 residues. V was cut by 0 bases and J by 9 bases, with 10 bases left in between. Germline loops: CDR1 SGHRS, CDR2 YFSETQ. CDR3 loop: CASSLAGSPEQFF. CDR3 nucleotide sequence: TGCGCCAGCAGCTTGGCAGGGTCCCCTGAGCAGTTCTTC. The full variable domain, its missing parts supplied by reference TRBV5-1 and TRBJ2-1, is KAGVTQTPRYLIKTRGQQVTLSCSPISGHRSVSWYQQTPGQGLQFLFEYFSETQRNKGNFPGRFSGRQFSNSRSEMNVSTLELGDSALYLCASSLAGSPEQFFGPGTRLTVL.

This chain uses TRBV27 with TRBJ2-5; 14 nucleotides agree with TRBD2. Trimming cost V 2 bases and J 5 bases; bases outside gene matches: 7. The CDR3 contains 17 residues. Germline V CDR1 and CDR2: MNHEY, SMNVEV (reference sequence). The CDR3 DNA reads as TGTGCCAGCAGTTTAACGGGACTAGCGGGAGAGTGGGAGACCCAGTACTTC. Translating gives CASSLTGLAGEWETQYF.

This chain joins TRBV4-1 and TRBJ2-5; 9 bases map to TRBD2. With V trimmed by 5 bases and J by 0 bases, 7 bases remained unmatched. The germline CDR1 and CDR2 sequences are MGHRA and YSYEKL. The CDR3 has 16 residues. The chain's CDR3 is CASSMRGGGYQETQYF. The CDR3 nucleotides are TGCGCCAGCAGCATGCGCGGGGGGGGGTACCAAGAGACCCAGTACTTC.

The chain joins TRBV27 to TRBJ2-3; TRBD2 is a possible D gene (6 bases). Trimming removed 4 bases at V and 4 bases at J, with 15 bases between. The CDR3 runs 15 residues. Germline CDR1 is MNHEY and CDR2 is SMNVEV (reference sequence). Written as DNA, the CDR3 is TGTGCCAGCAGTTCAAGACTAGACAGTTCAGATACGCAGTATTTT. Protein product: CASSSRLDSSDTQYF.

V usage is TRBV24-1 and J usage is TRBJ2-5; 12 bases align to TRBD1. The germline CDR1 and CDR2 sequences are KGHDR and SFDVKD. Germline trimming cut 4 bases from V and 5 bases from J; bases unmatched to any gene: 4. The CDR3 is made up of 15 amino acids. The CDR3 loop reads CATSEGQGARETQYF. The CDR3 DNA reads as TGTGCCACCAGTGAGGGACAGGGGGCGCGGGAGACCCAGTACTTC.

This chain joins TRBV3-1 (or the pseudogene TRBV3-2) and TRBJ2-7; possible D gene TRBD2, 5 bases. Germline CDR1 and CDR2: LGHDT and YNNKEL (reference sequence). The CDR3 is 15 residues long. V lost 4 bases to trimming and J lost 7 bases, with 20 bases between them. This chain's CDR3 is CASSLSRGLEDEQYF. The CDR3 nucleotides read TGTGCCAGCAGCCTCAGCAGAGGCCTGGAGGATGAGCAGTACTTC.

This clone was seen just once. This chain connects TRBV11-2 to TRBJ1-2, with TRBD1 identical over 9 bases. From germline, CDR1 is SGHAT and CDR2 FQNNGV. V shed 5 bases and J 8 bases; nucleotides not matched to a gene: 6. There are 13 residues in the CDR3. In nucleotides, the CDR3 is TGTGCCAGCAGCCGCGACAGGGGGGACGGCTACACCTTC. It translates to CASSRDRGDGYTF.

The V gene is TRBV6-5, the J gene TRBJ1-1, with D possibly matching TRBD1 (5 bases). Looked up from germline, CDR1 is MNHEY and CDR2 is SVGAGI. The V and J ends lost 6 bases and 1 base respectively, with 9 bases between them. The CDR3 covers 13 residues. In DNA, the CDR3 is TGTGCCAGCAGAAGGGGAGGGAACACTGAAGCTTTCTTT. Protein product: CASRRGGNTEAFF.

The chain couples TRBV20-1 to TRBJ1-3; D gene uncertain. The CDR3 contains 14 residues. Trimming removed 3 bases from V and 0 bases from J, with 9 bases in between. CDR1 and CDR2 (germline): DFQATT, SNEGSKA (reference sequence). CDR3 coding DNA: TGCAGTGCTAGTCCATCCTACTCTGGAAACACCATATATTTT. Its translation is CSASPSYSGNTIYF.

The V and J genes are TRBV5-1 and TRBJ1-1; D uncertain. V was trimmed by 5 bases and J by 9 bases, leaving 17 bases between them. Germline V gene sequence: CDR1 SGHRS, CDR2 YFSETQ. The CDR3 sequence is 13 residues long. CDR3 bases: TGCGCCAGCAGGATGCCAACAAGTCCTCAAGCTTTCTTT. It encodes CASRMPTSPQAFF.

This rearrangement joins TRBV11-2 to TRBJ1-4; D remains unclear. This CDR3 has 13 amino acids. The V gene's germline CDR1 is SGHAT and CDR2 FQNNGV. The V gene lost 5 bases and the J gene lost 8 bases, with 12 bases spanning the gap. CDR3 region: CASSPGLIEKLFF. CDR3 nucleotides: TGTGCCAGCAGCCCGGGTCTAATAGAAAAACTGTTTTTT.

The CDR3 sequence is CASSNPSLSTTDTQYF. CDR3 in DNA: TGTGCCAGTAGCAACCCTAGCCTCTCAACCACAGATACGCAGTATTTT. V gene TRBV19 combines with J gene TRBJ2-3, with D perhaps matching TRBD2 (5 bases). Looked up from germline, CDR1 is LNHDA and CDR2 is SQIVND (reference sequence). The CDR3 spans 16 residues. V lost 6 bases and J 2 bases, leaving 18 bases between the germline ends.

In nucleotides, the CDR3 is TGTGCCATCAGGGACGGCGTAGCGGGGGGGCCTAGGGCCAACGTCCTGACTTTC. Translation: CAIRDGVAGGPRANVLTF. The genes are TRBV10-3 and TRBJ2-6; TRBD2 aligns across 11 bases. Germline lookup yields CDR1 ENHRY and CDR2 SYGVKD. The V gene end was trimmed by 6 bases and the J gene end by 5 bases; junction bases not matched to a gene: 12. The CDR3 is made up of 18 amino acids.

This clone was counted a single time. The rearrangement joins TRBV6-5 to TRBJ1-2; 7 positions match TRBD1. The CDR3 is 13 residues long. Germline V gene sequence: CDR1 MNHEY, CDR2 SVGAGI. V was pared by 7 bases and J by 4 bases, with 6 bases of the junction left unmatched. The CDR3 sequence is CASTTGTVYGYTF. DNA of the CDR3: TGTGCCAGCACCACCGGGACAGTCTATGGCTACACCTTC.

The rearrangement links TRBV28 to TRBJ1-4; D remains unclear. This CDR3 has 16 amino acids. Germline values: CDR1 MDHEN, CDR2 SYDVKM. V was clipped by 5 bases and J by 6 bases, with 19 bases between them. CDR3 in amino acids: CASSPLEGFLHEKLFF. CDR3 sequence (DNA): TGTGCCAGCAGTCCCCTCGAGGGCTTCCTCCATGAAAAACTGTTTTTT. Full variable domain (remainder filled in from reference TRBV28 and TRBJ1-4): DVKVTQSSRYLVKRTGEKVFLECVQDMDHENMFWYRQDPGLGLRLIYFSYDVKMKEKGDIPEGYSVSREKKERFSLILESASTNQTSMYLCASSPLEGFLHEKLFFGSGTQLSVL.

This clone has just one count. This rearrangement joins TRBV6-5 to TRBJ2-1; the D gene is possibly TRBD1 (5 bases). The CDR3 runs to 11 residues. Germline loops: CDR1 MNHEY, CDR2 SVGAGI. The V end was cut by 10 bases, the J end by 9 bases, with 13 bases between. The CDR3 sequence is CATKGFSEQFF. The CDR3, as DNA: TGTGCCACCAAGGGGTTTAGTGAGCAGTTCTTC.

In this sample, this clone turned up a few times. The chain employs TRBV6-2 or TRBV6-3 and TRBJ1-6; maybe TRBD1 (6 bases). Trimming shortened V by 0 bases and J by 6 bases, and 12 bases separated the two germline ends. CDR1 is MNHEY and CDR2 is SVGEGT in the germline V gene. CDR3 size: 16 residues. The CDR3 DNA sequence: TGTGCCAGCAGTTACTCAGGACAGCTAACTAATTCACCCCTCCACTTT. Its translation: CASSYSGQLTNSPLHF.

Written as DNA, the CDR3 is TGTGCCAGCAGTTTATGGGGGGAGTCATTAGATACGCAGTATTTT. Translated, it gives CASSLWGESLDTQYF. This chain uses TRBV27 with TRBJ2-3; a possible D gene is TRBD2 (6 bases). The CDR3 covers 15 residues. V lost 1 base, J lost 5 bases, and 13 bases lay in between. From germline, CDR1 is MNHEY and CDR2 SMNVEV (reference sequence).